Listed here is a single TCR beta chain. Other nucleotide sequences from this sample produce the same CDR3. This sample is part of a study of blood T cell repertoires in COVID-19. At the level of the study: From the United States, Italy and Spain came samples of acute and convalescent COVID-19. From T cells, B-cell-depleted T cells, or PBMCs came the material, which was cDNA or gDNA.

Data came from immunoSEQ multiplex PCR; TCRdb stores just in-frame clones and leaves some out. The sample lists approximately 92,000 clones, around 84% occurring once. V was clipped by 4 bases and J by 8 bases, with 14 bases between them. This CDR3 has 14 residues. Germline V gene sequence: CDR1 MNHEY, CDR2 SVGAGI. The chain has TRBV6-5 and TRBJ1-4; a possible D gene is TRBD1 (6 bases). Sequencing input: peripheral blood. The sequence derives from a woman aged 60 to 75 in a cohort sampled during active or convalescent COVID-19. The CDR3 is CASSLQGVGEKLFF. The CDR3 DNA follows: TGTGCCAGCAGTTTACAGGGAGTCGGCGAAAAACTGTTTTTT.